This entry lists 21 T cell receptor beta chains sequenced from one sample in a study of T cell repertoires in cytomegalovirus infection. MiXCR, run by TCRdb on the reads, gives a single entry per CDR3 protein. The data hold roughly 500,000 distinct CDR3 sequences, with about 17% observed a single time. The sequenced sample consisted of CD8+ T cells from PBMCs. Every receptor here comes from a human donor in good health (CMV status not recorded). Some clones in this sample may be carry-over from other donors' samples.

The sample holds a few counts of this clonotype. This rearrangement joins TRBV29-1 to TRBJ2-7; 8 bases map to TRBD1. Trimming cost V 2 bases and J 2 bases; bases outside gene matches: 8. Germline values: CDR1 SQVTM, CDR2 ANQGSEA. The CDR3 spans 15 residues. The CDR3: CSVETDREAAYEQYF. For the CDR3, the DNA is TGCAGCGTTGAAACGGACAGGGAAGCGGCCTACGAGCAGTACTTC.

This clonotype was seen only a few times. The chain is built from TRBV12-3 or TRBV12-4 and TRBJ2-7; D might be TRBD1 or TRBD2, each matching 6 bases. This CDR3 comprises 16 residues. V shed 3 bases and J shed 4 bases, with 19 bases lying between them. The CDR3 coding sequence is TGTGCCAGCAGTTTGAGGGGGGCCCGGAGGAGGTACGAGCAGTACTTC. It is translated as CASSLRGARRRYEQYF.

The gene calls are TRBV7-3 and TRBJ2-1, with D possibly called TRBD1 or TRBD2 (5 bases each). The V end lost 1 base, the J end lost 8 bases, and 12 bases lay between the germline ends. This CDR3 comprises 14 residues. Germline V gives CDR1 SGHTA, CDR2 FQGTGA. DNA of the CDR3: TGTGCCAGCAGCTTAATAGGGGTGAGGGATGAGCAGTTCTTC. It encodes CASSLIGVRDEQFF. Filled out from reference TRBV7-3 and TRBJ2-1, the complete variable domain reads GAGVSQTPSNKVTEKGKYVELRCDPISGHTALYWYRQSLGQGPEFLIYFQGTGAADDSGLPNDRFFAVRPEGSVSTLKIQRTERGDSAVYLCASSLIGVRDEQFFGPGTRLTVL.

This clonotype was seen ten or more times. The chain recombines TRBV27 with TRBJ2-5, with D possibly being TRBD1 or TRBD2 (5 bases each). CDR1 is MNHEY, CDR2 SMNVEV, per germline (reference sequence). There are 13 residues in the CDR3. V lost 8 bases to trimming and J lost 5 bases, with 15 bases between them. The CDR3 protein is CASGGAGSETQYF. The CDR3 coding sequence is TGTGCCAGCGGGGGTGCGGGTTCGGAGACCCAGTACTTC.

The chain is built from TRBV20-1 and TRBJ2-5; TRBD2 aligns across 16 bases. Germline V gene sequence: CDR1 DFQATT, CDR2 SNEGSKA (reference sequence). Unmatched junction bases numbered 6, after V lost 0 bases and J lost 5 bases. This CDR3 spans 17 amino acids. The DNA for the CDR3 is TGCAGTGCTAGAGAAGGGACTAGCGGGGGGGCAGGGGAGACCCAGTACTTC. This encodes CSAREGTSGGAGETQYF.

The chain links TRBV29-1 to TRBJ2-3; D is perhaps TRBD1 (6 bases). The CDR3 totals 13 residues. The V and J ends lost 7 bases and 2 bases respectively, with 13 bases between them. Germline CDR1 reads SQVTM; CDR2 reads ANQGSEA. The CDR3 is CSARDRLTDTQYF. The CDR3 DNA is TGCAGCGCCCGAGACAGGCTCACAGATACGCAGTATTTT.

This clonotype was detected many times. This rearrangement joins TRBV7-8 to TRBJ2-5; 8 bases map to TRBD2. The CDR3 totals 15 residues. Germline loops: CDR1 SGHVS, CDR2 FQNEAQ. With V trimmed by 5 bases and J by 3 bases, 8 bases remained unmatched. The CDR3 sequence: CASSPASGREETQYF. The CDR3 DNA sequence: TGTGCCAGCAGCCCGGCCAGCGGGAGAGAAGAGACCCAGTACTTC.

This clonotype came up many times. The CDR3, as DNA: TGCGCCAGCAGCCAACTTTCAGGGGACTATGGCTACACCTTC. This translates into CASSQLSGDYGYTF. This chain connects TRBV4-1 to TRBJ1-2; tentative D call: TRBD1 (6 bases). CDR1 is MGHRA and CDR2 is YSYEKL in the germline V gene. This CDR3 contains 14 residues. The V gene lost 2 bases and the J gene lost 3 bases, with 10 bases spanning the gap.

This clonotype was counted a few times. V gene TRBV7-9 combines with J gene TRBJ2-7; D not certain. V was trimmed by 4 bases and J by 7 bases, leaving 14 bases between them. The CDR3 runs to 13 residues. CDR1 and CDR2 from the germline V gene are SEHNR and FQNEAQ (reference sequence). CDR3 protein: CASSSTPSEEQYF. As DNA, the CDR3 is TGTGCCAGCAGCTCGACACCCTCGGAGGAGCAGTACTTC.

This clonotype was seen at least ten times. This chain connects TRBV7-3 to TRBJ2-2; maybe TRBD2 (5 bases). The CDR3 covers 15 residues. V lost 5 bases and J lost 2, with 12 bases in between. The germline gives CDR1 SGHTA, CDR2 FQGTGA. The CDR3 DNA follows: TGTGCCAGCAGCGACGGGGTACTTAACACCGGGGAGCTGTTTTTT. It specifies CASSDGVLNTGELFF. The whole variable domain, remainder taken from reference TRBV7-3 and TRBJ2-2, is GAGVSQTPSNKVTEKGKYVELRCDPISGHTALYWYRQSLGQGPEFLIYFQGTGAADDSGLPNDRFFAVRPEGSVSTLKIQRTERGDSAVYLCASSDGVLNTGELFFGEGSRLTVL.

The chain employs TRBV6-1 and TRBJ2-4; a weak D match, TRBD1 (5 bases). The length of the CDR3 is 13 residues. From germline, CDR1 is MNHNS and CDR2 SASEGT. Trimming removed 7 bases from V and 8 bases from J, with 15 bases in between. The CDR3 reads CASTSTVFDIQYF. CDR3 coding DNA: TGTGCCAGCACATCGACAGTGTTCGACATTCAGTACTTC.

This clonotype was counted ten times or more. The rearrangement joins TRBV19 to TRBJ1-5; 8 nucleotides agree with TRBD1. CDR1 and CDR2 from the germline V gene are LNHDA and SQIVND (reference sequence). The CDR3 covers 14 residues. J gave up 5 bases and V 5 bases, and 5 bases lay outside the gene matches. CDR3 sequence: CASSGRGLHQPQHF. Here the CDR3 DNA reads TGTGCCAGTAGTGGCAGGGGGCTCCATCAGCCCCAGCATTTT.

The chain recombines TRBV24-1 with TRBJ2-5, with D perhaps TRBD1 (6 bases). CDR1 is KGHDR, CDR2 SFDVKD, per germline. V lost 5 bases to trimming and J lost 13 bases, with 16 bases between them. CDR3 length: 12 residues. CDR3 protein: CATSAATGSWYF. Here the CDR3 DNA reads TGTGCCACCAGTGCTGCTACAGGGAGTTGGTACTTC.

The chain couples TRBV29-1 to TRBJ2-3, with 10 positions matching TRBD2. The V segment lost 2 bases and the J segment 2 bases; nucleotides outside the gene matches: 7. The CDR3 contains 16 residues. Germline assignment: CDR1 SQVTM and CDR2 ANQGSEA. CDR3: CSVEPPSGRHTDTQYF. The CDR3 DNA reads TGCAGCGTTGAACCGCCTAGCGGGAGACACACAGATACGCAGTATTTT.

There are many counts of this clonotype. The genes are TRBV7-9 and TRBJ2-3; D may be TRBD1 (6 bases). The CDR3 has 15 amino acids. Germline CDR1 SEHNR, CDR2 FQNEAQ (reference sequence). Between the trimmed V and J ends, which lost 5 bases and 2 bases, there was a span of 14 bases. The CDR3 loop reads CASSARDKFTDTQYF. The CDR3 DNA reads as TGTGCCAGCAGCGCTCGGGACAAATTCACAGATACGCAGTATTTT.

In this sample, this clonotype turned up many times. The chain has TRBV6-1 and TRBJ1-2; D ambiguous. V was shortened by 2 bases and J by 4 bases, with 8 bases between the two germline ends. The CDR3 is made up of 13 amino acids. CDR1 and CDR2 (germline): MNHNS, SASEGT. CDR3 nucleotide sequence: TGTGCCAGCAGTGAACGGACGGTCTATGGCTACACCTTC. Its protein product is CASSERTVYGYTF.

This clonotype showed up just once. A junction end diverges from the germline sequence, so it may reflect a read error. This rearrangement joins TRBV6-6 to TRBJ2-1, with 7 bases lining up with TRBD2. CDR3 length equals 12 residues. Germline assignment: CDR1 MNHNY and CDR2 SVGAGI (reference sequence). CDR3 region: CALRLARNKQFF. DNA for the CDR3: TGTGCCCTGCGACTAGCTCGCAATAAGCAGTTCTTC.

This clonotype was seen a handful of times. The chain uses TRBV7-9 and TRBJ2-1, with D hard to call. The V gene's germline CDR1 is SEHNR and CDR2 FQNEAQ (reference sequence). The CDR3 extends over 13 amino acids. V lost 5 bases to trimming and J lost 11 bases, with 16 bases between them. In DNA, the CDR3 is TGTGCCAGCAGCCCAGGAAGGTGGGCGAAGCAGTTCTTC. Translation gives CASSPGRWAKQFF. Full variable domain (outside the CDR3, taken from reference TRBV7-9 and TRBJ2-1): DTGVSQNPRHKITKRGQNVTFRCDPISEHNRLYWYRQTLGQGPEFLTYFQNEAQLEKSRLLSDRFSAERPKGSFSTLEIQRTEQGDSAMYLCASSPGRWAKQFFGPGTRLTVL.

The J gene is TRBJ2-7, the V gene TRBV28, with a tentative D call TRBD2 (5 bases). The CDR3 extends over 12 amino acids. From germline, CDR1 is MDHEN and CDR2 SYDVKM. V was pared by 8 bases and J by 5 bases, with 13 bases between. The CDR3 reads CASFRRKNEQYF. The CDR3 DNA reads TGTGCCAGCTTTAGGAGGAAAAACGAGCAGTACTTC.

The chain joins TRBV27 to TRBJ1-2, with D unclear. The CDR3 loop spans 16 amino acids. V was clipped by 2 bases and J by 0 bases, with 13 bases between them. Germline lookup yields CDR1 MNHEY and CDR2 SMNVEV (reference sequence). DNA of the CDR3: TGTGCCAGCAGTTTAGCAGCCGATCCCGCTAACTATGGCTACACCTTC. This codes for CASSLAADPANYGYTF.

This clonotype was counted between two and nine times. The V gene is TRBV27, the J gene TRBJ1-2; D is perhaps TRBD1 (6 bases). Trimming stripped 6 bases from V and 2 bases from J, with 10 bases between. The germline V gene encodes CDR1 MNHEY and CDR2 SMNVEV (reference sequence). This CDR3 is 13 amino acids long. DNA for the CDR3: TGTGCCAGCAGACAGGGATGGAACTATGGCTACACCTTC. As protein: CASRQGWNYGYTF.